The following is a T cell receptor (beta chain) sequence with its context. This CDR3 spans 15 amino acids. V was pared by 5 bases and J by 3 bases, with 17 bases between. Germline values: CDR1 SEHNR, CDR2 FQNEAQ (reference sequence). The record originates from a study of cytomegalovirus exposure and HLA in healthy donors. Primers included in the PCR were 60 Vbeta and 13 Jbeta primers. Measured with immunoSEQ multiplex PCR; TCRdb has only the in-frame clones, and not every one. The sample includes more than 90,000 clones, roughly 83% seen only once; the top ten take about 3%. The chain couples TRBV7-9 to TRBJ2-7, with D possibly matching TRBD1 (6 bases). This clonotype originated in a woman aged 18-29 years in good health and CMV-seropositive. Source material: PBMCs. The CDR3 region is CASSERTAGNYEQYF. DNA for the CDR3: TGTGCCAGCAGCGAAAGGACAGCTGGCAACTACGAGCAGTACTTC.